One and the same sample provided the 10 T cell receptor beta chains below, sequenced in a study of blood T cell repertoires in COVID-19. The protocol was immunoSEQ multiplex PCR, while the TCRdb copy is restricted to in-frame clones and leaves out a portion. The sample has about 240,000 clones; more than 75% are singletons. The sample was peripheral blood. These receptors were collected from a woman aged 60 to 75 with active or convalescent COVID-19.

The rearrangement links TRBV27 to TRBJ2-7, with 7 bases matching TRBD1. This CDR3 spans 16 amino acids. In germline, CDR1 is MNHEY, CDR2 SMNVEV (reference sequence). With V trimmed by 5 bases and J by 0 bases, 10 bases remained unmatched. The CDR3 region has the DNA TGTGCCAGCAGTCCCTCCAACAGGGGTTACTCCTACGAGCAGTACTTC. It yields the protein CASSPSNRGYSYEQYF.

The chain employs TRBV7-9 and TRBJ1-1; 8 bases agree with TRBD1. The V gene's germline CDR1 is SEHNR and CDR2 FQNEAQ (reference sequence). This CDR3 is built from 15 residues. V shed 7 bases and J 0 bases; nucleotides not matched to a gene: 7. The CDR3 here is CASIGTGYLNTEAFF. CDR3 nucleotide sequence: TGTGCCAGCATTGGGACAGGCTACTTGAACACTGAAGCTTTCTTT.

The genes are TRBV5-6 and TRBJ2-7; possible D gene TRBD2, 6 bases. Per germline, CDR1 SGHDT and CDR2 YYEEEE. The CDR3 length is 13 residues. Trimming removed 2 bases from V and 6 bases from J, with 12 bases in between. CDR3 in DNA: TGTGCCAGCAGCTTCGGGAGTAGCCCCGAGCAGTACTTC. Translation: CASSFGSSPEQYF.

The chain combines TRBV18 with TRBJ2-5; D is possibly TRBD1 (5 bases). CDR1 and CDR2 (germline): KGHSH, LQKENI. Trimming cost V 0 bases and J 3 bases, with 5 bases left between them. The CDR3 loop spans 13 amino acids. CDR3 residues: CASSPPTEETQYF. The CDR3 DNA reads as TGTGCCAGCTCACCACCGACAGAAGAGACCCAGTACTTC.

This CDR3 is CSTNRGEETQYF. The CDR3 DNA reads TGCAGCACTAACAGGGGGGAAGAGACCCAGTACTTC. The chain combines TRBV29-1 with TRBJ2-5; the match to TRBD1 covers 8 bases. The CDR3 is 12 residues long. Germline-derived CDR1 and CDR2 are SQVTM and ANQGSEA. Trimming took 8 bases from V and 3 from J; bases not matched to a gene: 5.

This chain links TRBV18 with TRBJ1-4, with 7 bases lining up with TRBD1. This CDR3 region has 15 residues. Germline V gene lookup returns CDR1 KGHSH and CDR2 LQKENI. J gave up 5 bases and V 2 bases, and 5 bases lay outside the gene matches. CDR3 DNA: TGTGCCAGCTCACCAGGGACAGAGAGGAATGAAAAACTGTTTTTT. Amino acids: CASSPGTERNEKLFF.

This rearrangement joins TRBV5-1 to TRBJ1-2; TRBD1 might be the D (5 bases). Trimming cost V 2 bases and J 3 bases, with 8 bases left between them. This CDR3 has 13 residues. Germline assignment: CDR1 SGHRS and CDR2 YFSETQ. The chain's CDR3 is CASSLAGYYGYTF. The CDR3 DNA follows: TGCGCCAGCAGCTTAGCAGGGTACTATGGCTACACCTTC.

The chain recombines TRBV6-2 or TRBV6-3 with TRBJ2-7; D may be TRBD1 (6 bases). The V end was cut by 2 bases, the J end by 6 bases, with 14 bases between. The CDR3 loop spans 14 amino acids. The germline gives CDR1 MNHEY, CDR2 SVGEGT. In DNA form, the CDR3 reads TGTGCCAGCAGTTACGAGGACAGTTTCAGCGAGCAGTACTTC. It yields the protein CASSYEDSFSEQYF.

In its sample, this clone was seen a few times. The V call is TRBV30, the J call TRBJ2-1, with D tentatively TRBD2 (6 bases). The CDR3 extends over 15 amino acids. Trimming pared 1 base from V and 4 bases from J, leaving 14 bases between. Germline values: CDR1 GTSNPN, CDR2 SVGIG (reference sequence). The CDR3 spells CAWSAGGPSYNEQFF. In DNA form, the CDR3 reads TGTGCCTGGAGTGCCGGGGGTCCCTCGTACAATGAGCAGTTCTTC.

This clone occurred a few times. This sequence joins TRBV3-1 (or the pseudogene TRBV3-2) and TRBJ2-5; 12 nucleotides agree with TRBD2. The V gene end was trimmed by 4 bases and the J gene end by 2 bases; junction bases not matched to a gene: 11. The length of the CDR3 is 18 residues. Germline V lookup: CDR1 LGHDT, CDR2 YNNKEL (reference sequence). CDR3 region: CASSRSGTSGPLQETQYF. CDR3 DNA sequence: TGTGCCAGCAGCCGATCCGGGACTAGCGGGCCGTTACAAGAGACCCAGTACTTC.